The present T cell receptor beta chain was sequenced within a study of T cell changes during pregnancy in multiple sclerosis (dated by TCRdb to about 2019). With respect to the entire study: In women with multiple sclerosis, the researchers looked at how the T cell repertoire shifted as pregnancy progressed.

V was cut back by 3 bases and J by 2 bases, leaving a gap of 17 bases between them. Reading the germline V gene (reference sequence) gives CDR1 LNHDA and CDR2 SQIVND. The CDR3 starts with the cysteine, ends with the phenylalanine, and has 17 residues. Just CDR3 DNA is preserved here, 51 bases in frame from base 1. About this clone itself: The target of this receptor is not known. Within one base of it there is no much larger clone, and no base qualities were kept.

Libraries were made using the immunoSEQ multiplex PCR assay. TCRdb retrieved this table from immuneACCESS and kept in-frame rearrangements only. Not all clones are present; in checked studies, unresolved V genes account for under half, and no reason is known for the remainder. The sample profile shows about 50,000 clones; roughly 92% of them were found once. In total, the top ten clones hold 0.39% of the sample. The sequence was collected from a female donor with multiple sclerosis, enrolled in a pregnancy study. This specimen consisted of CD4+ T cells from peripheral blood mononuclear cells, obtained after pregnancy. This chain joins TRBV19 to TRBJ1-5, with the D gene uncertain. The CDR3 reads CASSMGIFIGGNQPQHF. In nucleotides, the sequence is TGTGCCAGTAGTATGGGGATTTTCATCGGGGGCAATCAGCCCCAGCATTTT.